The clone carrying this T cell receptor (beta chain) was seen a handful of times. These data originate in a study of response to subunit inactivated influenza vaccine. TCRdb re-derived calls from the RT-PCR reads in MiXCR, one entry per CDR3 protein. The sample lists about half a million distinct CDR3 sequences, about 25% occurring once. Per the germline V gene, CDR1 is MDHEN and CDR2 is SYDVKM. With 2 bases removed from V and 0 bases from J, the gap between germline ends came to 10 bases. This CDR3 has 15 residues. The TCR originated in a man aged 45-65 years who received an inactivated influenza vaccine. This sample comprised CD4+ T cells sorted from PBMCs, obtained roughly 5 days after vaccination. The rearrangement uses TRBV28 and TRBJ1-2; D is perhaps TRBD1 (6 bases). Here the CDR3 DNA reads TGTGCCAGCAGTTTACAGGGGTCCCCTAACTATGGCTACACCTTC. It translates to CASSLQGSPNYGYTF.